These 29 T cell receptor beta chains were all obtained from the same sample, sequenced in a study of blood T cells in healthy people across ages. For the second PCR, which ran for about 7 to 11 cycles, a sample-barcoded 5' primer and a J-beta primer mix were used. TCRdb independently ran MiXCR on the 5' RACE reads; one entry per CDR3 protein. The sample has hundreds of thousands of distinct CDR3 sequences, less than 35% seen once. Sequencing was done on a sample of blood. The origin of the receptors is a woman of 80 years or more in good health.

CDR3 region: CASSPTGAIGQTQYF. DNA for the CDR3: TGCGCCAGCAGCCCGACAGGGGCGATTGGGCAGACCCAGTACTTC. The chain links TRBV4-3 to TRBJ2-5, with 8 nucleotides matching TRBD1. Trimming removed 4 bases from V and 6 bases from J; junction bases left unmatched: 10. The CDR3 length is 15 residues. Germline CDR1 LGHNA, CDR2 YSLEER.

The rearrangement links TRBV15 to TRBJ1-1; D is perhaps TRBD1 (6 bases). The V end was cut by 9 bases, the J end by 8 bases, with 22 bases between. In germline, CDR1 is LNHNV, CDR2 YYDKDF (reference sequence). The CDR3 sequence is 14 residues long. The CDR3, as DNA: TGTGCCACGAAGACTGACAGGCGAAGTTCGGAAGCTTTCTTT. Residues: CATKTDRRSSEAFF. Full variable domain (rest looked up from reference TRBV15 and TRBJ1-1): DAMVIQNPRYQVTQFGKPVTLSCSQTLNHNVMYWYQQKSSQAPKLLFHYYDKDFNNEADTPDNFQSRRPNTSFCFLDIRSPGLGDTAMYLCATKTDRRSSEAFFGQGTRLTVV.

The rearrangement links TRBV29-1 to TRBJ1-2; the D gene is possibly TRBD1 (6 bases). The CDR3 runs 14 residues. In germline, CDR1 is SQVTM, CDR2 ANQGSEA. V was clipped by 6 bases and J by 8 bases, with 22 bases between them. CDR3 DNA: TGCAGCGTAATAACAGGGATAACAGGGTCCGGCTACACCTTC. This encodes CSVITGITGSGYTF. The full variable domain, completed using reference TRBV29-1 and TRBJ1-2, is SAVISQKPSRDICQRGTSLTIQCQVDSQVTMMFWYRQQPGQSLTLIATANQGSEATYESGFVIDKFPISRPNLTFSTLTVSNMSPEDSSIYLCSVITGITGSGYTFGSGTRLTVV.

This clonotype was observed at least ten times. This chain uses TRBV5-5 with TRBJ2-3; tentative D call: TRBD1 (6 bases). With 2 bases removed from V and 1 base from J, the gap between germline ends came to 11 bases. The CDR3 length is 15 residues. Germline CDR1 and CDR2: SGHKS and YYEKEE (reference sequence). CDR3: CASSFWDTRTDTQYF. In DNA, the CDR3 is TGTGCCAGCAGCTTCTGGGACACCCGCACAGATACGCAGTATTTT.

In this sample, this clonotype turned up a few times. The rearrangement links TRBV7-8 to TRBJ1-1, with D unresolved. The CDR3 sequence is 14 residues long. Germline V CDR1 and CDR2: SGHVS, FQNEAQ. V was clipped by 3 bases and J by 3 bases, with 11 bases between them. As DNA, the CDR3 is TGTGCCAGCAGCTTTCGGTTTTTGTACACTGAAGCTTTCTTT. It encodes CASSFRFLYTEAFF.

This clonotype was found many times. The chain employs TRBV12-3 or TRBV12-4 and TRBJ2-6; D unresolved. This CDR3 has 15 amino acids. Trimming took off 3 bases at V and 1 base at J, with 7 bases between the two ends. CDR3 protein: CASSLGMSGANVLTF. The CDR3 coding sequence is TGTGCCAGCAGTTTGGGGATGTCTGGGGCCAACGTCCTGACTTTC.

The chain joins TRBV14 to TRBJ1-2, with D unresolved. Per germline, CDR1 SGHDN and CDR2 FVKESK. The CDR3 totals 15 residues. The V and J ends lost 3 bases and 3 bases respectively, with 14 bases between them. CDR3 amino acids: CASSHPPRGYYGYTF. DNA for the CDR3: TGTGCCAGCAGCCACCCCCCACGGGGTTACTATGGCTACACCTTC. The whole variable domain, remainder taken from reference TRBV14 and TRBJ1-2, is EAGVTQFPSHSVIEKGQTVTLRCDPISGHDNLYWYRRVMGKEIKFLLHFVKESKQDESGMPNNRFLAERTGGTYSTLKVQPAELEDSGVYFCASSHPPRGYYGYTFGSGTRLTVV.

There are many counts of this clonotype. V usage is TRBV11-2 and J usage is TRBJ2-4, with D unresolved. This CDR3 region has 13 residues. CDR1 is SGHAT, CDR2 FQNNGV, per germline. V lost 1 base and J lost 5, with 6 bases in between. The CDR3 is CASSLVRQNIQYF. CDR3 sequence (DNA): TGTGCCAGCAGCTTAGTAAGGCAAAACATTCAGTACTTC.

This clonotype was counted at least ten times. The genes are TRBV6-2 or TRBV6-3 and TRBJ2-7; TRBD1 might be the D (5 bases). The ends were cut back, 6 bases at V and 4 bases at J, with 10 bases in the middle. The CDR3 consists of 12 residues. Germline V gene data show CDR1 as MNHEY and CDR2 as SVGEGT. The CDR3 bases are TGTGCCAGCAGAAAGGACACGTACGAGCAGTACTTC. The encoded protein is CASRKDTYEQYF.

The chain couples TRBV29-1 to TRBJ1-2, with 9 positions matching TRBD1. From germline, CDR1 is SQVTM and CDR2 ANQGSEA. With V trimmed by 3 bases and J by 7 bases, 9 bases remained unmatched. The CDR3 is 14 amino acids. CDR3 amino acids: CSVDTRGTGTGYTF. Written as DNA, the CDR3 is TGCAGCGTTGATACCCGAGGGACAGGGACTGGCTACACCTTC.

V usage is TRBV2 and J usage is TRBJ2-4, with no clear D. Near its end, the DNA agrees better with TRBJ2-7, so the J call may be wrong. The CDR3 runs 12 residues. Germline assignment: CDR1 SNHLY and CDR2 FYNNEI. The CDR3 is CASRIGSYEQYF. The CDR3 DNA reads as TGTGCCAGCAGAATCGGGTCCTACGAGCAGTACTTC.

Many counts were recorded for this clonotype. The chain recombines TRBV5-1 with TRBJ2-2, with 8 bases matching TRBD2. Trimming at V came to 4 bases and at J to 5 bases, leaving 10 bases not matched to a gene. The CDR3 is 16 residues long. Germline V lookup: CDR1 SGHRS, CDR2 YFSETQ. The CDR3 protein is CASSPSGGVGTGELFF. The CDR3 region has the DNA TGCGCCAGCAGCCCCAGCGGGGGAGTAGGAACCGGGGAGCTGTTTTTT.

For this clonotype: This may come from a read error, since a much larger clone is one base off. The rearrangement links TRBV6-5 to TRBJ2-1; no clear D gene. CDR3 size: 14 residues. CDR1 and CDR2 from the germline V gene are MNHEY and SVGAGI. CDR3 sequence: CASSILGSYNGQFF. The CDR3 DNA reads as TGTGCCAGCAGTATCTTAGGCTCCTACAATGGGCAGTTCTTC.

In this sample, this clonotype turned up once. Compared with germline, one end of the junction differs, possibly owing to a read error. The chain uses TRBV12-3 or TRBV12-4 and TRBJ1-2; maybe TRBD1 (5 bases). This CDR3 is built from 13 residues. Written as DNA, the CDR3 is TGTGTCAGCAGTTTAGTAAGGGGTTATGGCTACACCTTC. Encoded protein: CVSSLVRGYGYTF.

Many counts were recorded for this clonotype. The chain is built from TRBV7-2 and TRBJ1-2, with 9 nucleotides matching TRBD1. The J segment lost 8 bases and the V segment lost 4 bases, leaving 8 bases of the junction unmatched. Germline V gene sequence: CDR1 SGHTA, CDR2 FQGNSA. The CDR3 spans 14 residues. The CDR3 DNA reads TGTGCCAGCAGCTCCGACAGGGGGTTAAGGGGCTACACCTTC. The encoded protein is CASSSDRGLRGYTF.

In its sample, this clonotype was seen many times. The chain joins TRBV27 to TRBJ2-3; no definite D call. V was clipped by 4 bases and J by 5 bases, with 10 bases between them. CDR1 and CDR2 from the germline V gene are MNHEY and SMNVEV (reference sequence). This CDR3 contains 13 residues. The CDR3 sequence is CASSSNRIDTQYF. CDR3 sequence (DNA): TGTGCCAGCAGTTCGAATCGTATAGATACGCAGTATTTT.

This clonotype has a count of ten or more. The chain has TRBV28 and TRBJ2-5, with 9 nucleotides matching TRBD2. The CDR3 length is 14 residues. Trimming cost V 2 bases and J 4 bases; bases outside gene matches: 2. Germline lookup yields CDR1 MDHEN and CDR2 SYDVKM. The CDR3 DNA sequence: TGTGCCAGCAGTTTAGGCGGGGGGGCAGAGACCCAGTACTTC. Its protein product is CASSLGGGAETQYF.

The rearrangement links TRBV7-8 to TRBJ1-1; 7 bases are shared with TRBD1. The germline V gene has CDR1 SGHVS and CDR2 FQNEAQ. The CDR3 sequence is 15 residues long. The V gene end was trimmed by 0 bases and the J gene end by 4 bases; junction bases not matched to a gene: 5. CDR3 region: CASSLADKGATEAFF. CDR3 bases: TGTGCCAGCAGCTTAGCGGACAAGGGGGCCACTGAAGCTTTCTTT.

This clonotype has at least ten counts. The chain is built from TRBV7-2 and TRBJ2-7; a possible D gene is TRBD2 (6 bases). The V gene lost 2 bases and the J gene lost 5 bases, with 16 bases spanning the gap. CDR1 and CDR2 (germline): SGHTA, FQGNSA. The CDR3 is made up of 15 amino acids. CDR3 coding DNA: TGTGCCAGCAGCTTACAGTGGGCGGGGAAGGACGAGCAGTACTTC. Residues: CASSLQWAGKDEQYF.

This clonotype showed up many times. This chain connects TRBV20-1 to TRBJ1-5; D is unclear. Per the germline V gene, CDR1 is DFQATT and CDR2 is SNEGSKA (reference sequence). CDR3 length: 15 residues. Trimming took 3 bases from V and 3 from J, leaving 15 bases between them. This CDR3 reads CSASLEGGNNQPQHF. CDR3 nucleotide sequence: TGCAGTGCTAGTCTCGAGGGAGGTAACAATCAGCCCCAGCATTTT.

This clonotype was counted only a few times. This sequence joins TRBV11-3 and TRBJ2-7; D is perhaps TRBD1 (6 bases). The CDR3 runs to 14 residues. Germline V CDR1 and CDR2: SGHNT, YENEEA. The V end was cut by 6 bases, the J end by 6 bases, with 18 bases between. The CDR3 DNA sequence: TGTGCCAGCAGTCTCGTGGCAGGGGCGGGCGAGCAGTACTTC. Amino acids: CASSLVAGAGEQYF. Complete variable domain (other parts from reference TRBV11-3 and TRBJ2-7): EAGVVQSPRYKIIEKKQPVAFWCNPISGHNTLYWYLQNLGQGPELLIRYENEEAVDDSQLPKDRFSAERLKGVDSTLKIQPAELGDSAVYLCASSLVAGAGEQYFGPGTRLTVT.

The gene calls are TRBV2 and TRBJ1-2; 10 positions match TRBD1. CDR3 length equals 15 residues. The J segment lost 7 bases and the V segment lost 10 bases, leaving 15 bases of the junction unmatched. The germline V gene encodes CDR1 SNHLY and CDR2 FYNNEI. CDR3 sequence (DNA): TGTGCCATCCAGACCATGACAGGGGGCATCGGTGGCTACACCTTC. Protein product: CAIQTMTGGIGGYTF.

For this clonotype: This may come from a read error, since a much larger clone is one base off. This rearrangement joins TRBV2 to TRBJ1-5; D perhaps matches TRBD1 (5 bases). The ends were cut back, 11 bases at V and 6 bases at J, with 23 bases in the middle. The CDR3 extends over 15 amino acids. Germline assignment: CDR1 SNHLY and CDR2 FYNNEI. The CDR3 reads CAGAQREGIGQPQHF. CDR3 nucleotides: TGTGCCGGCGCCCAGAGAGAGGGGATAGGTCAGCCCCAGCATTTT.

This clonotype was seen a handful of times. This clone may be a read error of a much larger clone one base away. The V gene is TRBV29-1, the J gene TRBJ2-5; weak D call: TRBD2 (6 bases). The V gene's germline CDR1 is SQVTM and CDR2 ANQGSEA. V gave up 6 bases and J gave up 11 bases, with 22 bases separating them. CDR3 length: 13 amino acids. CDR3 DNA sequence: TGCAGCGTCGGTCCGGCGGGCCTCCGGGAGCAGTACTTC. Translating gives CSVGPAGLREQYF.

The sample holds many counts of this clonotype. The chain employs TRBV27 and TRBJ2-5; 7 positions match TRBD2. Germline V gene data show CDR1 as MNHEY and CDR2 as SMNVEV (reference sequence). With 5 bases clipped from V and 1 base from J, the junction kept 10 bases outside the gene matches. The CDR3 has 16 residues. DNA for the CDR3: TGTGCCAGCAGTCCGACCTCCGGCGGGGGCCAAGAGACCCAGTACTTC. Amino acid sequence: CASSPTSGGGQETQYF.

Ten or more counts support this clonotype. The genes are TRBV24-1 and TRBJ2-1; TRBD1 might be the D (6 bases). The CDR3 is 18 amino acids. Deletions cut 2 bases from V and 1 base from J, with 17 bases between. Germline CDR1 reads KGHDR; CDR2 reads SFDVKD. Here the CDR3 DNA reads TGTGCCACCAGTGATTCCGGACAGAACTTCGAATCCTACAATGAGCAGTTCTTC. This codes for CATSDSGQNFESYNEQFF.

This clonotype was picked up a small number of times. This chain joins TRBV5-1 and TRBJ1-2; D unclear. V was pared by 0 bases and J by 8 bases, with 17 bases between. CDR3 size: 15 residues. The germline gives CDR1 SGHRS, CDR2 YFSETQ. CDR3 loop: CASSLALGSGHGYTF. Written as DNA, the CDR3 is TGCGCCAGCAGCTTGGCCCTTGGGTCCGGGCACGGCTACACCTTC.

This clonotype was observed many times. This rearrangement joins TRBV7-2 to TRBJ1-2; D ambiguous. V dropped 4 bases and J dropped 8 bases, with 23 bases sitting between them. The V gene's germline CDR1 is SGHTA and CDR2 FQGNSA. This CDR3 is 16 amino acids long. The CDR3 protein is CASSSPMRVLSMGYTF. DNA of the CDR3: TGTGCCAGCAGCTCCCCTATGAGGGTTCTGAGTATGGGCTACACCTTC. The variable domain in full, with the rest retrieved from reference TRBV7-2 and TRBJ1-2, is GAGVSQSPSNKVTEKGKDVELRCDPISGHTALYWYRQSLGQGLEFLIYFQGNSAPDKSGLPSDRFSAERTGGSVSTLTIQRTQQEDSAVYLCASSSPMRVLSMGYTFGSGTRLTVV.

V and J are TRBV7-2 and TRBJ1-6, with TRBD1 identical over 8 bases. The ends lost 6 bases at V and 9 bases at J; junction bases unmatched: 10. This CDR3 is built from 15 residues. CDR1 SGHTA and CDR2 FQGNSA come from the germline V gene. CDR3 coding DNA: TGTGCCAGCAGGGCTCGGACAGGGACGGGTTCACCCCTCCACTTT. This sequence encodes CASRARTGTGSPLHF. Based on the CDR3 plus reference TRBV7-2 and TRBJ1-6, the full variable domain is GAGVSQSPSNKVTEKGKDVELRCDPISGHTALYWYRQSLGQGLEFLIYFQGNSAPDKSGLPSDRFSAERTGGSVSTLTIQRTQQEDSAVYLCASRARTGTGSPLHFGNGTRLTVT.